This section outlines one TCR beta chain sequence together with its context. The target antigen is unknown. This specimen comes from a study of cytomegalovirus exposure and HLA in healthy donors. Study details: Earlier sequencing of about 179 million T cells yielded 95 million to 120 million unique TCR beta sequences.

Trimming removed 0 bases from V and 5 bases from J, with 18 bases in between. This CDR3 spans 16 amino acids. The germline V gene encodes CDR1 SGHRS and CDR2 YFSETQ. The PCR ran on 60 Vbeta and 13 Jbeta primers. Here immunoSEQ multiplex PCR was the method, and the copy in TCRdb shows in-frame clones only, minus some. Among roughly 130,000 clones listed, about 80% were seen once. The study, taken as a whole, reports: Among CMV-associated TCR beta chains, most appeared HLA-restricted in a later analysis. More than 150 TCR beta chains were listed as cytomegalovirus-associated. According to a later analysis, donors in an Asian-associated ancestry cluster reportedly had fewer N-insertions than the roughly 670-donor mean.

The sample consisted of PBMCs. This clonotype was sampled from a girl aged 2 to 10 in good health and CMV-seronegative. The chain employs TRBV5-1 and TRBJ2-7; D is unresolved. CDR3 protein: CASSLGLESRNHEQYF. The CDR3 DNA is TGCGCCAGCAGCTTGGGTCTAGAGAGTAGGAACCACGAGCAGTACTTC.